Listed below are T cell receptor beta chains from one sample, sequenced in a study of blood T cell repertoires in COVID-19. Data came from immunoSEQ multiplex PCR; TCRdb stores just in-frame clones and leaves some out. Seen here are fewer than 200,000 clones, around 83% observed once, and the top ten hold 7.5% to 8.5%. The sample comprised peripheral blood. All receptors come from an older woman with COVID-19, enrolled during active disease. The CDR3 runs from the conserved cysteine through the conserved F or W.

CDR3: CASSYQGGPTNEKLFF; J: TRBJ1-4; V: TRBV28
CDR3: CASSLAAPETQYF; J: TRBJ2-5; V: TRBV19
CDR3: CASSQRTGTGDGYTF; J: TRBJ1-2; V: TRBV18
CDR3: CASSLVVAQGGGGYTF; J: TRBJ1-2; V: TRBV5-1
CDR3: CASSEQDGNQPQHF; J: TRBJ1-5; V: TRBV10-1
CDR3: CASSFAGGPQETQYF; J: TRBJ2-5; V: TRBV5-4
CDR3: CASSSGQTFEAFF; J: TRBJ1-1; V: TRBV6-5
CDR3: CASSPEGGISGNTIYF; J: TRBJ1-3; V: TRBV5-1
CDR3: CAIRETGGITEAFF; J: TRBJ1-1; V: TRBV10-3
CDR3: CAPDRGGYEQYF; J: TRBJ2-7; V: TRBV30
CDR3: CASRENDRGSNQPQHF; J: TRBJ1-5; V: TRBV21-1
CDR3: CASSLSTGTHYGYTF; J: TRBJ1-2; V: TRBV5-1
CDR3: CASSFQGTGYTF; J: TRBJ1-2; V: TRBV12-3/TRBV12-4
CDR3: CASSQGRQSYGYTF; J: TRBJ1-2; V: TRBV3-1/TRBV3-2
CDR3: CASRPDRTNNSPLHF; J: TRBJ1-6; V: TRBV27
CDR3: CASSIPGGVYGYTF; J: TRBJ1-2; V: TRBV7-2
CDR3: CASRLRGSYNSPLHF; J: TRBJ1-6; V: TRBV27
CDR3: CASSAETVASSPLHF; J: TRBJ1-6; V: TRBV6-4
CDR3: CASSFDSRGNTEAFF; J: TRBJ1-1; V: TRBV5-1
CDR3: CASSPLGQRQETQYF; J: TRBJ2-5; V: TRBV5-1
CDR3: CASSVKGADTEAFF; J: TRBJ1-1; V: TRBV9
CDR3: CASSLGGQYGYTF; J: TRBJ1-2; V: TRBV11-2
CDR3: CASSYKTGSITEAFF; J: TRBJ1-1; V: TRBV6-5
CDR3: CASSLSGTQNTEAFF; J: TRBJ1-1; V: TRBV7-8